Presented here are 19 T cell receptor beta chains from one specimen sequenced in a study of CD8+CD57+ T cells in acquired aplastic anemia. Patients chosen for sequencing had shown CD8+CD57+ cell expansion by flow cytometry. Genomic DNA templated the TCR beta VDJ and CDR3 profiling. One entry per CDR3 protein, called by TCRdb with MiXCR from the reads. Among about 200,000 distinct CDR3 sequences, around 50% were seen once, and the ten largest hold less than 20%. The sequenced sample consisted of sorted CD4+, CD8+, or CD8+CD57+ T cells (not recorded which) from PBMCs. These receptors were obtained from a human donor with aplastic anemia.

The chain recombines TRBV20-1 with TRBJ2-7; D ambiguous. The ends were cut back, 2 bases at V and 2 bases at J, with 10 bases in the middle. Germline CDR1 and CDR2: DFQATT and SNEGSKA (reference sequence). This CDR3 is 13 amino acids long. This CDR3 reads CSARRQSTYEQYF. The CDR3 DNA follows: TGCAGTGCTAGAAGGCAGTCAACCTACGAGCAGTACTTC.

The chain joins TRBV20-1 to TRBJ1-1, with D tentatively TRBD1 (5 bases). The CDR3 consists of 15 residues. Trimming shortened V by 3 bases and J by 3 bases, and 17 bases separated the two germline ends. In germline, CDR1 is DFQATT, CDR2 SNEGSKA (reference sequence). The CDR3 DNA sequence: TGCAGTGCTAGGGAGCGGCGGGGGGGTGACACTGAAGCTTTCTTT. Residues: CSARERRGGDTEAFF.

This clonotype occurred many times. V is TRBV5-1 and J is TRBJ1-4, with 9 bases that match TRBD1. The length of the CDR3 is 14 residues. The trim removed 4 bases at V and 8 bases at J, leaving 6 bases unmatched. CDR1 is SGHRS, CDR2 YFSETQ, per germline. The CDR3 coding sequence is TGCGCCAGCAGCCGGGGACAGGGAAGGGAAAAACTGTTTTTT. Its protein product is CASSRGQGREKLFF.

This clonotype has at least ten counts. The V and J genes are TRBV2 and TRBJ1-2; D is perhaps TRBD1 (6 bases). The CDR3 has 12 amino acids. Trimming took off 6 bases at V and 7 bases at J, with 12 bases between the two ends. Per the germline V gene, CDR1 is SNHLY and CDR2 is FYNNEI. DNA of the CDR3: TGTGCCAGCAGAGGGGGGCTGTTTGGCTACACCTTC. Its protein product is CASRGGLFGYTF.

This clonotype was detected many times. The CDR3 sequence: CASSLPGELRYEQYF. The CDR3 nucleotides read TGTGCCAGCAGCTTGCCGGGGGAGTTAAGATACGAGCAGTACTTC. The gene calls are TRBV5-8 and TRBJ2-7; a weak D match, TRBD2 (6 bases). Between the trimmed V and J ends, which lost 1 base and 4 bases, there was a span of 15 bases. CDR3 length: 15 amino acids. Germline V gene data show CDR1 as SGHTS and CDR2 as YDEGEE.

The rearrangement joins TRBV6-6 to TRBJ2-2; the D gene is possibly TRBD1 (5 bases). Per germline, CDR1 MNHNY and CDR2 SVGAGI (reference sequence). This CDR3 is 17 amino acids long. V lost 2 bases and J 0 bases, leaving 13 bases between the germline ends. This CDR3 reads CASSYPRTPSNTGELFF. The CDR3 bases are TGTGCCAGCAGTTACCCCCGGACACCGTCGAACACCGGGGAGCTGTTTTTT.

This clonotype was counted many times. The chain couples TRBV19 to TRBJ2-7, with D perhaps matching TRBD1 or TRBD2 (5 bases each). The V end was cut by 5 bases, the J end by 4 bases, with 15 bases between. The CDR3 consists of 14 residues. Germline V lookup: CDR1 LNHDA, CDR2 SQIVND (reference sequence). CDR3 in DNA: TGTGCCAGTAGTGGCCGGGACGGACTTTACGAGCAGTACTTC. This sequence encodes CASSGRDGLYEQYF. The full variable domain, with the rest looked up from reference TRBV19 and TRBJ2-7, is DGGITQSPKYLFRKEGQNVTLSCEQNLNHDAMYWYRQDPGQGLRLIYYSQIVNDFQKGDIAEGYSVSREKKESFPLTVTSAQKNPTAFYLCASSGRDGLYEQYFGPGTRLTVT.

The rearrangement links TRBV2 to TRBJ2-2; weak D call: TRBD2 (6 bases). Germline V gene sequence: CDR1 SNHLY, CDR2 FYNNEI. V was clipped by 1 base and J by 3 bases, with 15 bases between them. The CDR3 is made up of 17 amino acids. The CDR3 bases are TGTGCCAGCAGTGAAGGTTCCCGGTCGGGGGACACCGGGGAGCTGTTTTTT. Protein sequence: CASSEGSRSGDTGELFF.

This clonotype was observed many times. J is TRBJ1-4 and V is TRBV5-1; D is possibly TRBD1 (5 bases). The germline V gene encodes CDR1 SGHRS and CDR2 YFSETQ. Trimming removed 1 base at V and 7 bases at J, with 11 bases between. This CDR3 spans 14 amino acids. The CDR3 DNA follows: TGCGCCAGCAGCTTGCAGGGTGAAGGTGAAAAACTGTTTTTT. Translated: CASSLQGEGEKLFF.

The sample holds a few counts of this clonotype. At one boundary the junction diverges from the germline segment, which might be a read error. CDR3 sequence (DNA): TGTGCCAGCAGCCCAGAGGGGACAGGGGGCGAAAGAGCCAAAAACACTCAGTACTTC. Amino acid sequence: CASSPEGTGGERAKNTQYF. This chain uses TRBV14 with TRBJ2-4; 12 positions match TRBD1. This CDR3 has 19 residues. The germline V gene has CDR1 SGHDN and CDR2 FVKESK.

This clonotype has ten or more counts. DNA of the CDR3: TGTGCCAGCAGGAACAACTATGGCTACACCTTC. Translation: CASRNNYGYTF. The V and J genes are TRBV6-5 and TRBJ1-2; D gene ambiguous. Germline assignment: CDR1 MNHEY and CDR2 SVGAGI. CDR3 length: 11 residues. Between the trimmed V and J ends, which lost 6 bases and 2 bases, there was a span of 4 bases.

This clonotype was observed at least ten times. This chain connects TRBV2 to TRBJ2-4; maybe TRBD1 (5 bases). V was shortened by 6 bases and J by 0 bases, with 12 bases between the two germline ends. The CDR3 has 15 residues. Germline-derived CDR1 and CDR2 are SNHLY and FYNNEI. As DNA, the CDR3 is TGTGCCAGCAGGGCCCTACAGGTAGCCAAAAACATTCAGTACTTC. It encodes CASRALQVAKNIQYF.

The rearrangement links TRBV29-1 to TRBJ2-3; unclear D gene. The CDR3 contains 14 residues. Germline CDR1 and CDR2: SQVTM and ANQGSEA. V lost 2 bases and J lost 0, with 9 bases in between. The CDR3 here is CSVERQRSTDTQYF. The CDR3 DNA reads as TGCAGCGTTGAAAGGCAACGGAGCACAGATACGCAGTATTTT.

The chain uses TRBV7-8 and TRBJ1-2; no firm D call. There are 13 residues in the CDR3. V dropped 4 bases and J dropped 3 bases, with 9 bases sitting between them. CDR1 is SGHVS and CDR2 is FQNEAQ in the germline V gene. The CDR3 sequence is CASSSRPDYGYTF. For the CDR3, the DNA is TGTGCCAGCAGCTCCCGGCCGGACTATGGCTACACCTTC.

Ten or more counts support this clonotype. This sequence joins TRBV6-5 and TRBJ2-3, with unresolved D. Germline CDR1 and CDR2: MNHEY and SVGAGI. The CDR3 length is 14 residues. Trimming removed 5 bases at V and 3 bases at J, with 12 bases between. The chain's CDR3 is CASSRNYGTDTQYF. In DNA form, the CDR3 reads TGTGCCAGCAGTAGGAACTACGGTACAGATACGCAGTATTTT.

V gene TRBV15 combines with J gene TRBJ1-6; D is uncertain. Germline values: CDR1 LNHNV, CDR2 YYDKDF (reference sequence). The CDR3 consists of 13 residues. V shed 1 base and J shed 7 bases, with 5 bases lying between them. CDR3 sequence: CATSRGGNSPLHF. CDR3 sequence (DNA): TGTGCCACCAGCAGAGGGGGAAATTCACCCCTCCACTTT. The whole variable domain, remainder taken from reference TRBV15 and TRBJ1-6, is DAMVIQNPRYQVTQFGKPVTLSCSQTLNHNVMYWYQQKSSQAPKLLFHYYDKDFNNEADTPDNFQSRRPNTSFCFLDIRSPGLGDTAMYLCATSRGGNSPLHFGNGTRLTVT.

This clonotype was seen once. The chain recombines TRBV20-1 with TRBJ2-2; the match to TRBD1 covers 8 bases. CDR3 length: 15 amino acids. Germline CDR1 DFQATT, CDR2 SNEGSKA (reference sequence). V was clipped by 2 bases and J by 1 base; unmatched bases: 3. The CDR3 coding sequence is TGCAGTGCTAGACGGGACAGGATGAACACCGGGGAGCTGTTTTTT. Translating gives CSARRDRMNTGELFF.

This clonotype turned up a few times. The V call is TRBV7-3, the J call TRBJ2-3; no definite D call. The germline V and J ends were trimmed by 5 bases and 0 bases, with 9 bases remaining between them. The germline V gene has CDR1 SGHTA and CDR2 FQGTGA. This CDR3 has 14 residues. CDR3 in amino acids: CASSAGRSTDTQYF. The CDR3 DNA is TGTGCCAGCAGCGCCGGACGGAGCACAGATACGCAGTATTTT.

The V and J genes are TRBV10-2 and TRBJ1-2; D is ambiguous. Germline assignment: CDR1 WSHSY and CDR2 SAAADI. Trimming removed 4 bases at V and 8 bases at J, with 11 bases between. The length of the CDR3 is 12 residues. DNA for the CDR3: TGCGCCAGCAGTGGAGGGAAAGACGGCTACACCTTC. Translating gives CASSGGKDGYTF.